One and the same sample provided the 6 T cell receptor beta chains below, sequenced in a study of blood T cells in healthy people across ages. Then a second PCR, running roughly 7 to 11 cycles, was carried out with a sample-barcoded 5' primer and a J-beta primer mix. TCRdb reprocessed the 5' RACE reads via MiXCR and lists one record per CDR3 protein. The table shows 1.5 million to 2 million distinct CDR3 sequences, with about two fifths occurring only once. Sequencing was carried out using blood. The receptors come from a human donor in good health.

V and J are TRBV27 and TRBJ1-1, with 9 nucleotides matching TRBD1. With 5 bases clipped from V and 7 bases from J, the junction kept 11 bases outside the gene matches. Germline CDR1 reads MNHEY; CDR2 reads SMNVEV (reference sequence). The CDR3 contains 15 residues. This CDR3 is CASSPKWDREYEAFF. The CDR3 DNA sequence: TGTGCCAGCAGTCCGAAATGGGACAGGGAGTATGAAGCTTTCTTT.

This chain uses TRBV7-2 with TRBJ1-6; D gene uncertain. The germline V gene encodes CDR1 SGHTA and CDR2 FQGNSA. V dropped 4 bases and J dropped 9 bases, with 16 bases sitting between them. This CDR3 region has 15 residues. The CDR3 spells CASSSNPGIRSPLHF. For the CDR3, the DNA is TGTGCCAGCAGCTCGAATCCCGGGATCCGTTCACCCCTCCACTTT.

This chain joins TRBV7-9 and TRBJ1-4; no reliable D call. This CDR3 region has 14 residues. Germline CDR1 SEHNR, CDR2 FQNEAQ (reference sequence). Trimming cost V 7 bases and J 0 bases, with 9 bases left between them. This chain's CDR3 is CASTRRATNEKLFF. The CDR3 DNA is TGTGCCAGCACCAGGCGTGCAACTAATGAAAAACTGTTTTTT.

DNA of the CDR3: TGTGCCAGCAGCCAAGGTAACGGGGCCCCCGCGTCGCTGCAGTTCTTC. Its protein is CASSQGNGAPASLQFF. V is TRBV3-1 and J is TRBJ2-1, with D perhaps assigned TRBD1 or TRBD2 (5 bases each). The V gene lost 1 base and the J gene lost 12 bases, with 22 bases spanning the gap. The V gene's germline CDR1 is LGHDT and CDR2 YNNKEL (reference sequence). CDR3 size: 16 residues.

This clonotype was recorded a few times. The chain couples TRBV4-2 to TRBJ2-4; D might be TRBD1 (6 bases). The V gene lost 0 bases and the J gene lost 2 bases, with 17 bases spanning the gap. Germline assignment: CDR1 LGHNA and CDR2 YNFKEQ. The CDR3 is 18 amino acids. The CDR3 is CASSQDVQGIMSKNIQYF. The CDR3 DNA follows: TGTGCCAGCAGCCAAGATGTCCAGGGGATAATGTCCAAAAACATTCAGTACTTC.

V is TRBV18 and J is TRBJ2-1; D may match TRBD1 or TRBD2 (5 bases each). Between the trimmed V and J ends, which lost 0 bases and 10 bases, there was a span of 10 bases. Per the germline V gene, CDR1 is KGHSH and CDR2 is LQKENI. CDR3 length equals 13 residues. The CDR3 DNA sequence: TGTGCCAGCTCACCACCGGGGGACGGGGAGCAGTTCTTC. Residues: CASSPPGDGEQFF.